The source of this T cell receptor (beta chain) is a study of blood T cells in healthy people across ages. This CDR3 spans 12 amino acids. Trimming stripped 6 bases from V and 0 bases from J, with 5 bases between. Germline loops: CDR1 ENHRY, CDR2 SYGVKD. A second PCR of about 7 to 11 cycles used a sample-barcoded 5' primer and a J-beta primer mix. Each of the cDNA molecules was tagged by a template-switch adaptor with 12 random nucleotides. In TCRdb, the 5' RACE reads were re-called with MiXCR into one record per CDR3 protein. The table shows hundreds of thousands of distinct CDR3 sequences, with 40% to 45% occurring only once.

Material: blood. This sequence originates from an elderly man in good health. J is TRBJ1-1 and V is TRBV10-3; D gene uncertain. CDR3 nucleotides: TGTGCCATCAGAGAGATGAACACTGAAGCTTTCTTT. Translating gives CAIREMNTEAFF.